This TCR beta chain stems from a study of shared clonotypes between healthy human individuals (dated by TCRdb to 2019 to 2021). Notes on the research overall: A couple of women and a few men aged 18 to 49 years were included in the cohort. Between about 0.94 and 8.9 billion PBMCs per donor were obtained by leukapheresis. To increase sequencing depth and limit assay-specific biases, different laboratories used diverse techniques to prepare libraries and sequence TCR repertoires. To estimate repertoire size and how much clonotype sharing occurs between individuals, the study deeply sequenced the blood TCR repertoires of roughly 5 healthy adults. The research as a whole found: Because the study included a small number of donors, the genetic and exposure-history diversity represented was limited. Pairwise subsampling led to the expectation that sequencing depth would affect the degree of clonotype sharing among donors. Sampling was restricted to blood, and TCR repertoires in tissues likely differ from the TCR repertoires found in blood.

Using the deep immunoSEQ assay, multiplex PCR amplified TCR CDR3 regions from genomic DNA. Extracted genomic DNA from each cell subset was distributed evenly across all wells of several immunoSEQ 96-well plates, and each plate was treated as a replicate. For unsorted PBMC, around 0.3 ug genomic DNA, equal to 30,000 or so T cell genomes, was loaded into each replicate PCR. Ten immunoSEQ deep assay plates were used to sequence the unsorted PBMC genomic DNA. Purified libraries were measured with a Qubit 3.0 fluorometer, size-checked on a Bioanalyzer 2100, and measured again with the KAPA Library Quantification kit. Each immunoSEQ 96-well plate was sequenced on its own single-read 150-cycle Illumina NextSeq 550 flow cell. As for how the authors treated the data: The immunoSEQ output contained only junctional sequences without quality scores, so filtering could not match that applied to full-length reads. Sequences were annotated with PyIR, a Python wrapper for IgBLAST v1.9, and V/J genes and CDR3 were assigned using IMGT germline references. Reads were removed for weak V/J assignments (E-value above 1e-6), missing CDR3, stop codons, out-of-frame junctions, or ambiguous translated residues. V3J clonotypes were defined by identical inferred V gene, J gene, and CDR3 amino acid sequence. Percentage overlap between repertoires was calculated by dividing the number of shared unique clonotypes by the size of the smaller repertoire. Repertoire richness was assessed with RTK rarefaction, the Chao1 estimator, and Recon v2.1 estimates of unobserved clonotypes. TCRdb took over this immuneACCESS table, retaining in-frame rearrangements with V and J assigned. Such tables are incomplete; in checked studies, under half of the missing clones stem from an unresolved V gene, and the remainder is unexplained. That table gives V, J and clone size, and the DNA gave D and trimming. The sample records around 450,000 clones, roughly 80% of which are singletons. The ten largest clonotypes hold around 14% of the sample.

CDR1 MNHEY and CDR2 SVGAGI were looked up in the germline V gene. V drops 4 bases and J drops 3 bases, leaving 15 bases in between. Including cysteine and phenylalanine, the CDR3 has 15 amino acids. Just the 45-base CDR3 DNA is kept, in frame starting at base 1. Healthy HIV-negative adults with no recently reported acute infections or vaccinations were included as donors. Every donor was a Caucasian adult residing in Nashville, Tennessee, USA. For unsorted samples, tens of millions of PBMCs were counted, and genomic DNA was extracted using the QIAamp DNA Blood Mini kit. Blood was collected by leukapheresis, and PBMCs were isolated by Ficoll-Histopaque density gradient centrifugation and then cryopreserved in liquid nitrogen vapor phase. As for this clone: No cognate antigen has been identified for it. Base quality data are lacking; no much larger clone is found one base away.

The source is a woman aged 40-49 years in good health. Some clones in this sample may be carry-over from other donors' samples. Sequencing was carried out using PBMCs. Recombination linked TRBV6-5 to TRBJ1-2; the D segment could be TRBD1, given 6 matching bases. The CDR3 protein is CASSFQQGFDYGYTF. The DNA is TGTGCCAGCAGTTTTCAGCAGGGGTTTGACTATGGCTACACCTTC.